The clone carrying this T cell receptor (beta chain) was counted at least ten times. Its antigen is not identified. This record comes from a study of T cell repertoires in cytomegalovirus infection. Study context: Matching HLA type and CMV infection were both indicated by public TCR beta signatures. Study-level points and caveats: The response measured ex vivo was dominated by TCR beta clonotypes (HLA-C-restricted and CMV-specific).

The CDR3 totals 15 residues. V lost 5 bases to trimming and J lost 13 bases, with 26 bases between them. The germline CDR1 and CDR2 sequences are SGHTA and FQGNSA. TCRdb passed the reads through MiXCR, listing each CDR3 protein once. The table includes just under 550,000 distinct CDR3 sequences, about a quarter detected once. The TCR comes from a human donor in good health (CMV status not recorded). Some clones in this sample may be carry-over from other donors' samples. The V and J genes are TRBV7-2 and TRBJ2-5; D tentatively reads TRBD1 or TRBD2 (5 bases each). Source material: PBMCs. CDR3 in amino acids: CASSPPRGSTKIWYF. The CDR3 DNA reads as TGTGCCAGCAGCCCCCCCCGGGGCAGTACTAAGATTTGGTACTTC.